This T cell receptor (beta chain) was recovered during a study of shared clonotypes between healthy human individuals. To note about this clone: The antigen remains unidentified.

Profiling relied on immunoSEQ multiplex PCR, and the TCRdb table lists in-frame clones only, not all of them. In the table there are under 550,000 clones, about 95% of which are singletons. Study observations and caveats: The generation probabilities recorded for non-shared clonotypes fell below those of clonotypes shared by all four donors. When naive CD4 clonotypes were compared across several donors, approximately 5% were shared.

V lost 2 bases to trimming and J lost 0 bases, with 14 bases between them. The germline V gene has CDR1 KGHSH and CDR2 LQKENI. The CDR3 sequence is 17 residues long. CD4+ cells underwent separation, giving CD45RA+ naive and CD45RA-negative memory subsets. Sequenced sample: naive CD4+ T cells sorted from blood. The subset is: CD45RA+ positively selected. The V and J genes are TRBV18 and TRBJ1-5, with a possible D match to TRBD1 (6 bases). This receptor was obtained from a woman aged 25-40 years in good health. The CDR3 sequence: CASSPGGQSISNQPQHF. In nucleotides, the CDR3 is TGTGCCAGCTCACCAGGAGGACAGAGTATTAGCAATCAGCCCCAGCATTTT.